This TCR beta chain was recovered during a study of cytomegalovirus exposure and HLA in healthy donors. Study in general: An analysis done earlier identified around 100 million unique TCR beta sequences from 200 million or so T cells.

A remark on this clone: Antigen unknown.

The primer mix had 60 Vbeta and 13 Jbeta primers. This table comes from immunoSEQ multiplex PCR, and its TCRdb copy is limited to in-frame clones, with some not included. Counted here are 180,000 or so clones, roughly 80% occurring once; the ten biggest clones make up over 0.65%. CDR3 length equals 13 residues. Looked up from germline, CDR1 is LNHDA and CDR2 is SQIVND (reference sequence). V was trimmed by 3 bases and J by 0 bases, leaving 5 bases between them. Findings of the study overall: Cytomegalovirus status was reportedly diagnosed by the classifier with high sensitivity and specificity. Later analysis showed most CMV-associated TCR beta chains appearing HLA-restricted. Through in vitro validation, a few CMV-associated chains were shown to be specific for CMV antigens.

The chain uses TRBV19 and TRBJ1-1, with D unclear. The source material was PBMCs. The receptor was isolated from a woman younger than 35 in good health and CMV-seronegative. The CDR3, as DNA: TGTGCCAGTAGTATTACTATGAACACTGAAGCTTTCTTT. Translating gives CASSITMNTEAFF.